This T cell receptor (beta chain) comes out of a study of shared clonotypes between healthy human individuals. Overall study context: Used for every donor were three CD4 naive, three CD4 memory, two CD8 naive and one CD8 memory plate.

TCRdb's table, derived via immunoSEQ multiplex PCR, lists solely in-frame clones and lacks some. The sample carries over 1.4 million clones, around 97% recorded once. CDR3 length equals 15 residues. Trimming removed 5 bases from V and 4 bases from J; junction bases left unmatched: 7. The germline CDR1 and CDR2 sequences are MNHEY and SMNVEV (reference sequence). CD4+ cells underwent separation, giving CD45RA+ naive and CD45RA-negative memory subsets. The sequence derives from a man younger than 40 in good health. Sequencing was done on a sample of naive CD4+ T cells sorted from blood. Subset in this sample: CD45RA+ positively selected. The chain recombines TRBV27 with TRBJ1-5, with 8 bases identical to TRBD1. This CDR3 is CASSHRTGPNQPQHF. Here the CDR3 DNA reads TGTGCCAGCAGTCATAGGACAGGGCCTAATCAGCCCCAGCATTTT.